The 19 T cell receptor beta chains reported below all come from one sample, sequenced in a study of shared clonotypes between healthy human individuals. Some clones are missing from TCRdb's copy, which holds only in-frame ones; the method was immunoSEQ multiplex PCR. The data hold 2.3 million or so clones, with approximately 93% observed a single time. Sequencing was done on a sample of naive CD4+ T cells from PBMCs. Documented subset: CD45RA+ positively selected. These receptors were obtained from a man younger than 35 in good health. Some clones in this sample may be carry-over from other donors' samples.

The gene calls are TRBV6-1 and TRBJ2-1, with 7 positions matching TRBD2. The CDR3 is 15 amino acids. The trim removed 6 bases at V and 0 bases at J, leaving 5 bases unmatched. Germline V gives CDR1 MNHNS, CDR2 SASEGT. The DNA of the CDR3 is TGTGCCAGCAGCAGCGGGATTAGCTCCTACAATGAGCAGTTCTTC. It is translated as CASSSGISSYNEQFF.

Concerning this clone itself: This sample includes further DNA sequences coding for the same CDR3. The chain couples TRBV29-1 to TRBJ2-3; tentative D call: TRBD2 (6 bases). The ends were cut back, 6 bases at V and 0 bases at J, with 16 bases in the middle. The CDR3 spans 15 residues. Germline lookup yields CDR1 SQVTM and CDR2 ANQGSEA. The CDR3 is CSVVWGVGSTDTQYF. DNA for the CDR3: TGCAGCGTCGTGTGGGGGGTTGGAAGCACAGATACGCAGTATTTT.

V is TRBV7-2 and J is TRBJ1-2, with TRBD1 as a possible D gene (6 bases). The CDR3 totals 16 residues. Germline CDR1 reads SGHTA; CDR2 reads FQGNSA. V was cut by 1 base and J by 7 bases, with 19 bases left in between. CDR3 DNA: TGTGCCAGCAGCTTAGATCCCGCAGGGGACGGCCGTGGCTACACCTTC. Translated: CASSLDPAGDGRGYTF.

J is TRBJ1-5 and V is TRBV19, with a possible D match to TRBD1 (6 bases). The CDR3 has 13 amino acids. Germline-derived CDR1 and CDR2 are LNHDA and SQIVND (reference sequence). Trimming stripped 3 bases from V and 3 bases from J, with 6 bases between. In DNA form, the CDR3 reads TGTGCCAGTAGTATGGGGGCCAATCAGCCCCAGCATTTT. The encoded protein is CASSMGANQPQHF.

The rearrangement uses TRBV2 and TRBJ2-1; perhaps D is TRBD1 or TRBD2 (5 bases each). Trimming stripped 5 bases from V and 10 bases from J, with 15 bases between. The CDR3 is 13 amino acids. Germline lookup yields CDR1 SNHLY and CDR2 FYNNEI. The CDR3 DNA sequence: TGTGCCAGCAGTCAGGGAGTACGACTGGAGCAGTTCTTC. This gives the protein CASSQGVRLEQFF.

This chain's CDR3 is CASSQEDTILPGYTF. The CDR3 DNA follows: TGCGCCAGCAGCCAAGAGGACACCATACTGCCCGGCTACACCTTC. The gene calls are TRBV4-1 and TRBJ1-2; possible D gene TRBD1, 5 bases. CDR3 length equals 15 residues. Germline V gene lookup returns CDR1 MGHRA and CDR2 YSYEKL. Trimming took 0 bases from V and 8 from J, leaving 16 bases between them.

The chain couples TRBV29-1 to TRBJ2-3, with 9 nucleotides matching TRBD2. CDR3 length equals 15 residues. J lost 0 bases, V lost 5 bases, and 6 bases had no gene match. Germline-derived CDR1 and CDR2 are SQVTM and ANQGSEA. The CDR3: CSVLRLAVSTDTQYF. CDR3 sequence (DNA): TGCAGCGTTCTCAGACTAGCGGTCAGCACAGATACGCAGTATTTT.

In regard to this clone: Other DNA sequences from this sample encode an identical CDR3 as well. The chain joins TRBV5-1 to TRBJ2-1; D may be TRBD1 or TRBD2 (5 bases each). The length of the CDR3 is 15 residues. Germline loops: CDR1 SGHRS, CDR2 YFSETQ. The germline V and J ends were trimmed by 0 bases and 3 bases, with 10 bases remaining between them. Here the CDR3 DNA reads TGCGCCAGCAGCTTGGGGGGGTCACTCTACAATGAGCAGTTCTTC. It is translated as CASSLGGSLYNEQFF. The whole variable domain, filled in from reference TRBV5-1 and TRBJ2-1, reads KAGVTQTPRYLIKTRGQQVTLSCSPISGHRSVSWYQQTPGQGLQFLFEYFSETQRNKGNFPGRFSGRQFSNSRSEMNVSTLELGDSALYLCASSLGGSLYNEQFFGPGTRLTVL.

To note about this clone: Other DNA variants within this sample encode the same CDR3. The V and J genes are TRBV7-2 and TRBJ1-3; D is unresolved. The CDR3 extends over 12 amino acids. With 5 bases removed from V and 2 bases from J, the gap between germline ends came to 4 bases. Germline CDR1 reads SGHTA; CDR2 reads FQGNSA. For the CDR3, the DNA is TGTGCCAGCAGCCCCACTGGAAACACCATATATTTT. This sequence encodes CASSPTGNTIYF.

The V gene is TRBV28, the J gene TRBJ2-2; 9 nucleotides agree with TRBD2. V gave up 7 bases and J gave up 4 bases; unmatched junction bases: 16. This CDR3 comprises 18 residues. Germline-derived CDR1 and CDR2 are MDHEN and SYDVKM. This CDR3 is CASTGMGFSGRGTGELFF. DNA for the CDR3: TGTGCCAGCACCGGGATGGGGTTTAGCGGGAGAGGCACCGGGGAGCTGTTTTTT.

The chain carries TRBV5-4 and TRBJ2-1; perhaps TRBD2 as D (6 bases). The CDR3 totals 15 residues. Trimming left V 3 bases short and J 0 bases short, with 10 bases between. The germline V gene encodes CDR1 SGHNT and CDR2 YYREEE (reference sequence). Here the CDR3 DNA reads TGTGCCAGCAGCTCGAACGGGGGCTCCTACAATGAGCAGTTCTTC. Translated: CASSSNGGSYNEQFF.

This sequence joins TRBV10-3 and TRBJ2-3, with TRBD2 matching over 11 bases. The CDR3 is 15 residues long. After removal of 5 bases from V and 5 bases from J, the junction contained 6 bases not matched to a gene. CDR1 is ENHRY, CDR2 SYGVKD, per germline. CDR3: CAISTGTSGLDTQYF. In nucleotides, the CDR3 is TGTGCCATCAGTACCGGGACTAGCGGACTAGATACGCAGTATTTT.

This chain joins TRBV5-1 and TRBJ1-2; D unclear. V gave up 0 bases and J gave up 4 bases, with 10 bases separating them. Germline V lookup: CDR1 SGHRS, CDR2 YFSETQ. The CDR3 has 14 amino acids. CDR3 bases: TGCGCCAGCAGCTTGGGTTCTTTGGCCTATGGCTACACCTTC. Translating gives CASSLGSLAYGYTF.

This chain connects TRBV6-1 to TRBJ2-1, with 9 bases matching TRBD2. Germline V gene data show CDR1 as MNHNS and CDR2 as SASEGT. The trim removed 4 bases at V and 9 bases at J, leaving 7 bases unmatched. The CDR3 is 14 amino acids. The CDR3 region is CASSAGTSSREQFF. The CDR3 coding sequence is TGTGCCAGCAGTGCCGGGACTAGCTCTCGTGAGCAGTTCTTC.

The chain uses TRBV5-8 and TRBJ1-2; D remains ambiguous. CDR1 and CDR2 (germline): SGHTS, YDEGEE. With 6 bases removed from V and 4 bases from J, the gap between germline ends came to 13 bases. This CDR3 has 13 amino acids. The CDR3: CASTKGTVYGYTF. The DNA for the CDR3 is TGTGCCAGCACAAAGGGAACAGTCTATGGCTACACCTTC.

Concerning this clone: Other DNA sequences in this specimen translate into the identical CDR3. This rearrangement joins TRBV6-5 to TRBJ2-1, with a possible D match to TRBD2 (5 bases). Trimming removed 5 bases from V and 4 bases from J, with 9 bases in between. There are 13 residues in the CDR3. The germline V gene encodes CDR1 MNHEY and CDR2 SVGAGI. The CDR3 DNA sequence: TGTGCCAGCAGTCTGGACTCGTACAATGAGCAGTTCTTC. As protein: CASSLDSYNEQFF.

This clone occurred once. This chain connects TRBV2 to TRBJ2-3; 9 bases align to TRBD1. The J segment lost 5 bases and the V segment lost 0 bases, leaving 9 bases of the junction unmatched. This CDR3 is built from 17 residues. Germline-derived CDR1 and CDR2 are SNHLY and FYNNEI. The CDR3 nucleotides read TGTGCCAGCAGTGAAGCGTTAAACAGGGGGCGGCAAGATACGCAGTATTTT. Encoded protein: CASSEALNRGRQDTQYF.

The V call is TRBV28, the J call TRBJ1-3; D remains ambiguous. The CDR3 covers 14 residues. CDR1 MDHEN and CDR2 SYDVKM come from the germline V gene. Trimming took off 1 base at V and 5 bases at J, with 9 bases between the two ends. DNA of the CDR3: TGTGCCAGCAGTTTATTGGGGTCACGAAACACCATATATTTT. It yields the protein CASSLLGSRNTIYF.

J is TRBJ1-1 and V is TRBV5-1; no reliable D call. Trimming took 6 bases from V and 1 from J, leaving 7 bases between them. This CDR3 has 12 amino acids. Germline V gene sequence: CDR1 SGHRS, CDR2 YFSETQ. The CDR3 region is CASMGWNTEAFF. The CDR3 DNA is TGCGCCAGCATGGGGTGGAACACTGAAGCTTTCTTT.